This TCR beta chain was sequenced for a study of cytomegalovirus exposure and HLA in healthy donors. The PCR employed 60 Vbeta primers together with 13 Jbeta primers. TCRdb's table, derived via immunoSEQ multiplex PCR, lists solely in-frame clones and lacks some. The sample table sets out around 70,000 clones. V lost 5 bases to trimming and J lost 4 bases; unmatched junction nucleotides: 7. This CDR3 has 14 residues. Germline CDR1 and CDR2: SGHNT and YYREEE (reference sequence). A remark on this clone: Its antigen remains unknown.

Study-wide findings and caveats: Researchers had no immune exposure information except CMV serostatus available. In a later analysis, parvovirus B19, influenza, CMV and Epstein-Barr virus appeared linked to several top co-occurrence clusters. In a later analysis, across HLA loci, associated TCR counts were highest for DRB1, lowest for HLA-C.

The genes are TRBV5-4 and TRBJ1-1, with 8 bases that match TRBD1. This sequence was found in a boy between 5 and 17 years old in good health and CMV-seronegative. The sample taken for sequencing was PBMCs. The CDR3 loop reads CASRPTGVRTEAFF. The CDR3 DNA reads TGTGCCAGCAGGCCGACAGGGGTCCGCACTGAAGCTTTCTTT.